The rows below give T cell receptor beta chains drawn from one sample of a study of blood T cell repertoires in COVID-19. Repertoires were generated with immunoSEQ multiplex PCR, while TCRdb's copy carries only in-frame clones and drops some. The repertoire holds a few hundred thousand clones, about 85% seen once, with under 20% in the top ten. What was sequenced was PBMCs or T cells enriched from blood (not recorded which). All receptors come from a man aged 40-49 years who had recovered from COVID-19. Both conserved end residues are part of each CDR3. The order of the fields is clone size, J gene, V gene, D gene, CDR3 DNA, CDR3 protein. D genes are given only for firm matches. Not all rows give a size; the values are once, few, many and, for expanded clones, a class.

abundance: .; j_gene: TRBJ1-6; v_gene: TRBV3-1/TRBV3-2; d_gene: .; CDR3nt: TGTGCCAGCAGTCCACAGGGCTCCAATAATTCACCCCTCCACTTT; CDR3aa: CASSPQGSNNSPLHF
abundance: .; j_gene: TRBJ2-1; v_gene: TRBV5-1; d_gene: TRBD2; CDR3nt: TGCGCCAGCAGCTTGGGGCGGACTAGTAACAATGAGCAGTTCTTC; CDR3aa: CASSLGRTSNNEQFF
abundance: once; j_gene: TRBJ1-1; v_gene: TRBV23-1; d_gene: .; CDR3nt: TGCGCCAGCAGTCGGAGGGTGGGGTTGAACACTGAAGCTTTCTTT; CDR3aa: CASSRRVGLNTEAFF
abundance: .; j_gene: TRBJ1-3; v_gene: TRBV3-1/TRBV3-2; d_gene: .; CDR3nt: TGTGCCAGCAGCCAAGCGCTAGCTGGAAACACCATATATTTT; CDR3aa: CASSQALAGNTIYF
abundance: .; j_gene: TRBJ1-1; v_gene: TRBV27; d_gene: .; CDR3nt: TGTGCCAGCAGTTTAGGAAGGGGACTGACGAACACTGAAGCTTTCTTT; CDR3aa: CASSLGRGLTNTEAFF
abundance: once; j_gene: TRBJ2-5; v_gene: TRBV13; d_gene: TRBD2; CDR3nt: TGTGCCAGCAGCTTAGCTTCTAGCGGGAGTTCCGAGACCCAGTACTTC; CDR3aa: CASSLASSGSSETQYF
abundance: many; j_gene: TRBJ1-4; v_gene: TRBV7-9; d_gene: .; CDR3nt: TGTGCCAGCAGCTCGGAGCGGGGAATACGCGAAAAACTGTTTTTT; CDR3aa: CASSSERGIREKLFF
abundance: .; j_gene: TRBJ2-4; v_gene: TRBV10-3; d_gene: .; CDR3nt: TGTGCCATCAGTGAGTCTGAGGGCCCAAGGGACATTCAGTACTTC; CDR3aa: CAISESEGPRDIQYF
abundance: .; j_gene: TRBJ1-1; v_gene: TRBV5-1; d_gene: TRBD1; CDR3nt: TGCGCCAGCAGCCAAATAGGGACAGGGGGGAACACTGAAGCTTTCTTT; CDR3aa: CASSQIGTGGNTEAFF
abundance: .; j_gene: TRBJ2-3; v_gene: TRBV30; d_gene: .; CDR3nt: TGTGCCTGGAGTACCGGGATCAGCACAGATACGCAGTATTTT; CDR3aa: CAWSTGISTDTQYF
abundance: .; j_gene: TRBJ2-7; v_gene: TRBV30; d_gene: .; CDR3nt: TGTGCCTGGAGTCCCCAGGAATCCTATTCCCCTTCGGAGCAGTACTTC; CDR3aa: CAWSPQESYSPSEQYF
abundance: few; j_gene: TRBJ2-3; v_gene: TRBV4-2; d_gene: TRBD2; CDR3nt: TGTGCCAGCAGCCCTAGCGGGGCTAGCACAGATACGCAGTATTTT; CDR3aa: CASSPSGASTDTQYF
abundance: .; j_gene: TRBJ2-7; v_gene: TRBV9; d_gene: TRBD1; CDR3nt: TGTGCCAGCAGCGTAGGGGTGAACAGGGGGTCCTACGAGCAGTACTTC; CDR3aa: CASSVGVNRGSYEQYF
abundance: .; j_gene: TRBJ2-7; v_gene: TRBV7-9; d_gene: .; CDR3nt: TGTGCCAGCAGTAACAGGGGAGGAGAGCAGTACTTC; CDR3aa: CASSNRGGEQYF
abundance: .; j_gene: TRBJ1-3; v_gene: TRBV24-1; d_gene: .; CDR3nt: TGTGCCACCAGTGATACTAAGGGGGACACCATATATTTT; CDR3aa: CATSDTKGDTIYF
abundance: .; j_gene: TRBJ1-2; v_gene: TRBV5-6; d_gene: .; CDR3nt: TGTGCCAGCAGCTTAAGAAGCGGCTACACCTTC; CDR3aa: CASSLRSGYTF
abundance: .; j_gene: TRBJ1-1; v_gene: TRBV4-3; d_gene: .; CDR3nt: TGCGCCAGCAGCCAAGACGCTAAGAACACTGAAGCTTTCTTT; CDR3aa: CASSQDAKNTEAFF
abundance: .; j_gene: TRBJ2-2; v_gene: TRBV4-2; d_gene: TRBD2; CDR3nt: TGTGCCAGCAGCCAAGATTTAATTTTAGCGGGAGCGGTCGGGGAGCTGTTTTTT; CDR3aa: CASSQDLILAGAVGELFF
abundance: .; j_gene: TRBJ1-4; v_gene: TRBV4-1; d_gene: .; CDR3nt: TGCGCCAGCAGCCAATATGGGGGGAACCCTTCAAGTGAAAAACTGTTTTTT; CDR3aa: CASSQYGGNPSSEKLFF
abundance: .; j_gene: TRBJ1-1; v_gene: TRBV5-1; d_gene: TRBD1; CDR3nt: TGCGCCAGCAGCTTGGTGACAGGGGACACTGAAGCTTTCTTT; CDR3aa: CASSLVTGDTEAFF
abundance: .; j_gene: TRBJ1-2; v_gene: TRBV10-3; d_gene: .; CDR3nt: TGTGCCATCAGTGAGTCAAACGGACGGGAGGCTACCTTC; CDR3aa: CAISESNGREATF
abundance: .; j_gene: TRBJ1-2; v_gene: TRBV4-1; d_gene: .; CDR3nt: TGCGCCAGCAGCCCGATTTTTAGTCCCTATGGCTACACCTTC; CDR3aa: CASSPIFSPYGYTF
abundance: .; j_gene: TRBJ2-7; v_gene: TRBV2; d_gene: TRBD1; CDR3nt: TGTGCCTCCAGAAGGACAGGGTACGACGAGCAGTACTTC; CDR3aa: CASRRTGYDEQYF
abundance: .; j_gene: TRBJ2-7; v_gene: TRBV20-1; d_gene: .; CDR3nt: TGCAGTGCCAAAAACTACGAGCAGTACTTC; CDR3aa: CSAKNYEQYF
abundance: .; j_gene: TRBJ1-2; v_gene: TRBV7-6; d_gene: .; CDR3nt: TGTGCCAGCAGCTTAGGGGGGGGCCGTGGCTACACCTTC; CDR3aa: CASSLGGGRGYTF
abundance: .; j_gene: TRBJ2-7; v_gene: TRBV7-2; d_gene: .; CDR3nt: TGTGCCAGCAGCTTATCCGGGACTGGCACCTACGAGCAGTACTTC; CDR3aa: CASSLSGTGTYEQYF
abundance: few; j_gene: TRBJ1-4; v_gene: TRBV5-1; d_gene: TRBD1; CDR3nt: TGCGCCAGCAGCCTGGGACACCGGGACAGGGCGTTTTTT; CDR3aa: CASSLGHRDRAFF
abundance: .; j_gene: TRBJ1-4; v_gene: TRBV12-3/TRBV12-4; d_gene: .; CDR3nt: TGTGCCAGCAGTTTATACGGTTTTGAACTGTTTTTT; CDR3aa: CASSLYGFELFF
abundance: .; j_gene: TRBJ2-7; v_gene: TRBV7-9; d_gene: .; CDR3nt: TGTGCCAGCAGCCCTATAGCGCGAACCTACGAGCAGTACTTC; CDR3aa: CASSPIARTYEQYF
abundance: .; j_gene: TRBJ1-2; v_gene: TRBV11-2; d_gene: .; CDR3nt: TGTGCCAGCAGCTCCCTGAGACAGCTAGGCTACACCTTC; CDR3aa: CASSSLRQLGYTF